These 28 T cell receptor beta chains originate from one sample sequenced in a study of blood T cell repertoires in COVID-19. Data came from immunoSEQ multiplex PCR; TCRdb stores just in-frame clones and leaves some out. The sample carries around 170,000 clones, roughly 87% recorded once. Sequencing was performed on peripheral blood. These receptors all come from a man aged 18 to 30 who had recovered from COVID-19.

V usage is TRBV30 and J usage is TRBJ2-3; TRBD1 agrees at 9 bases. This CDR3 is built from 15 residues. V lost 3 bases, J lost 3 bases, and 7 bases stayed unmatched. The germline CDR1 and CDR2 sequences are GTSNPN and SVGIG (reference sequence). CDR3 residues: CAWRLPGQGTDTQYF. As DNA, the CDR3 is TGTGCCTGGAGGCTTCCGGGACAGGGTACAGATACGCAGTATTTT.

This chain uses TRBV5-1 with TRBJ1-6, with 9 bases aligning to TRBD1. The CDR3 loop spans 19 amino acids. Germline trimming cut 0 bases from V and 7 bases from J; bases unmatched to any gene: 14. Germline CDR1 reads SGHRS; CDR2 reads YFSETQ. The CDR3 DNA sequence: TGCGCCAGCAGCTTGGCCCCTCTGACCGGGACAGGGTCAAATTCACCCCTCCACTTT. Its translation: CASSLAPLTGTGSNSPLHF.

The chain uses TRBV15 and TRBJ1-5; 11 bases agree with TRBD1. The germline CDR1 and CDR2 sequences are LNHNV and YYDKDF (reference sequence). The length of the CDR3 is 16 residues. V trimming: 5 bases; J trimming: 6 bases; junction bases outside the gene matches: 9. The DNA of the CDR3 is TGTGCCACCAGCTCGGTAACCGGGACAGGGGGTCAGCCCCAGCATTTT. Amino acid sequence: CATSSVTGTGGQPQHF.

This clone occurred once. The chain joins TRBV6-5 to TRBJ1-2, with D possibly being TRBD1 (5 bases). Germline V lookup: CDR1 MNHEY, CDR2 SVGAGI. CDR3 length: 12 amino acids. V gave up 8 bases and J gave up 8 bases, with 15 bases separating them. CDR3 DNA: TGTGCCAGCGGGGCCCCTCTCCGGGGCTACACCTTC. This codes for CASGAPLRGYTF.

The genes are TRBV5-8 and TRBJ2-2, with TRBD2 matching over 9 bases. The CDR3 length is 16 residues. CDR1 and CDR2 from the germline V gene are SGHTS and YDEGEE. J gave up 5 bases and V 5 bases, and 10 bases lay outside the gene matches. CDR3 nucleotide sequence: TGTGCCAGCAGTGGTGGCGGGAGCGGGAGGACCGGGGAGCTGTTTTTT. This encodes CASSGGGSGRTGELFF.

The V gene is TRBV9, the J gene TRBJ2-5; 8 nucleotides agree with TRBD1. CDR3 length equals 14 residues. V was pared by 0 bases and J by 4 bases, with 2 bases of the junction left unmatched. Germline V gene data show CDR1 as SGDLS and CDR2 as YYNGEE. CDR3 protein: CASSVGRGLETQYF. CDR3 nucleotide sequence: TGTGCCAGCAGCGTAGGCAGGGGGCTAGAGACCCAGTACTTC.

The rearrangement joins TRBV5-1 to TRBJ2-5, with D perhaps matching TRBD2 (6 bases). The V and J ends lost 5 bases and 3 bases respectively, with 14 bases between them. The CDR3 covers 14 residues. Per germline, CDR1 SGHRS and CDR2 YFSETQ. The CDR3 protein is CASRLGRGEETQYF. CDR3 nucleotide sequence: TGCGCCAGCAGACTCGGACGCGGGGAAGAGACCCAGTACTTC.

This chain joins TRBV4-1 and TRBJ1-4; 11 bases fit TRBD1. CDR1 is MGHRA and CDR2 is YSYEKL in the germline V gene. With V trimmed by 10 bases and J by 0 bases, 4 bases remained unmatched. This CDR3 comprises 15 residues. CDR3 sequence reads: CATGDRGTTNEKLFF. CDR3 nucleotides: TGCGCCACCGGGGACAGGGGGACAACTAATGAAAAACTGTTTTTT.

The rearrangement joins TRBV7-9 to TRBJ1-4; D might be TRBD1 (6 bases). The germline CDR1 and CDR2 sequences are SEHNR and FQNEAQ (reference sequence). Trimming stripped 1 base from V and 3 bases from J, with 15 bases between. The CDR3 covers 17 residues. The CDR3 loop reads CASSLETSTGANEKLFF. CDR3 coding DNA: TGTGCCAGCAGCTTAGAGACTTCGACAGGAGCTAATGAAAAACTGTTTTTT.

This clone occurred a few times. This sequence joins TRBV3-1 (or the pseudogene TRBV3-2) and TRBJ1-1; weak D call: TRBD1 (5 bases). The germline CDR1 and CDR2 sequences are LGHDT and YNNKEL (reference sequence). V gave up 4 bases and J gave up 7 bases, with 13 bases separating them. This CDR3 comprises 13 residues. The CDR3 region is CASSPGTVVEAFF. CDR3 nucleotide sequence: TGTGCCAGCAGCCCCGGGACTGTCGTTGAAGCTTTCTTT.

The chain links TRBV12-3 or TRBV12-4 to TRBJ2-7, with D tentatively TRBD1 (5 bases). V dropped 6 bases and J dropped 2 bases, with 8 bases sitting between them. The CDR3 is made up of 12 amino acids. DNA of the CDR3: TGTGCCAGCAGCCCGACAGCCTACGAGCAGTACTTC. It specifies CASSPTAYEQYF.

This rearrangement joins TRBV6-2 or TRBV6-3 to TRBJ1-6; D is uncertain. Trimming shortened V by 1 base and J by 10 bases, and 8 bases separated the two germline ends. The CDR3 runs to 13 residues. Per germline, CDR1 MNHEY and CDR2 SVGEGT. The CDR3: CASSYLTNSPLHF. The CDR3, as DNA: TGTGCCAGCAGTTACTTGACAAACTCACCCCTCCACTTT.

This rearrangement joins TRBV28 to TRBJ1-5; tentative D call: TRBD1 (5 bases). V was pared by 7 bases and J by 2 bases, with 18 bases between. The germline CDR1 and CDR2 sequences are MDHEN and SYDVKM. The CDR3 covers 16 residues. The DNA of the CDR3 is TGTGCCAGCAAGATCGGTGGGGGGTTGGGCAATCAGCCCCAGCATTTT. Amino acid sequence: CASKIGGGLGNQPQHF.

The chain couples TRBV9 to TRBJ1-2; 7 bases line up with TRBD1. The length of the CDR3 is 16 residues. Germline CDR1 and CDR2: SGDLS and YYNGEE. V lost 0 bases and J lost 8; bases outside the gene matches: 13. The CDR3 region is CASSVAGAGGILGYTF. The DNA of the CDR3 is TGTGCCAGCAGCGTAGCGGGGGCAGGGGGGATTTTGGGCTACACCTTC.

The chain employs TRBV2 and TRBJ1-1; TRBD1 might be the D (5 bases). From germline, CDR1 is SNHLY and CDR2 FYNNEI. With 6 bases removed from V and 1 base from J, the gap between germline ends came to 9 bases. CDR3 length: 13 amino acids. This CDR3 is CASRVDRNTEAFF. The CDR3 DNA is TGTGCCAGCAGGGTCGACAGGAACACTGAAGCTTTCTTT.

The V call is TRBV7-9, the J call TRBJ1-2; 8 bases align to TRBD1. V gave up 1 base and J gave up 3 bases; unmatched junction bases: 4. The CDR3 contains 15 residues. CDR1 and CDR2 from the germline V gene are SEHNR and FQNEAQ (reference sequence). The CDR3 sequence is CASSLGTGTHYGYTF. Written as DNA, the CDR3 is TGTGCCAGCAGCTTAGGGACAGGGACTCACTATGGCTACACCTTC.

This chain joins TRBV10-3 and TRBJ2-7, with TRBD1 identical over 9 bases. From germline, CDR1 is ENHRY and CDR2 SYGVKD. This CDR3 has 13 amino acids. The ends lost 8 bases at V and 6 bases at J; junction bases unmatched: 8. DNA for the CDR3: TGTGCCATCGGGACAGGGACTCCGGCCGAGCAGTACTTC. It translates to CAIGTGTPAEQYF.

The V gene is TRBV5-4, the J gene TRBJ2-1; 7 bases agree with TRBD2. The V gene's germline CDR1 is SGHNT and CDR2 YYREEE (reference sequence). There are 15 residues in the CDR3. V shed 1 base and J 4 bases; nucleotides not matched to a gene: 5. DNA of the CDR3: TGTGCCAGCAGCTTGAGCCTAGCGGAATACAATGAGCAGTTCTTC. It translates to CASSLSLAEYNEQFF.

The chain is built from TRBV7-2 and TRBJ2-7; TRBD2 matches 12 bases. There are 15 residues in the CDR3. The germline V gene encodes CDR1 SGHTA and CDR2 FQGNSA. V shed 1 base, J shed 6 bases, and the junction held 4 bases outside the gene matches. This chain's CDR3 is CASSLVSSGRGEQYF. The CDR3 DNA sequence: TGTGCCAGCAGCTTAGTTTCTAGCGGGAGGGGCGAGCAGTACTTC.

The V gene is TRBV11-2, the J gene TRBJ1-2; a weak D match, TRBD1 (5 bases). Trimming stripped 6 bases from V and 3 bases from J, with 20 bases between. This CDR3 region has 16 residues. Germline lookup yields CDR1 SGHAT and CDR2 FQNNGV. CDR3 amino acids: CASRKSARVVDYGYTF. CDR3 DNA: TGTGCCAGCAGAAAATCCGCCAGGGTAGTTGACTATGGCTACACCTTC.

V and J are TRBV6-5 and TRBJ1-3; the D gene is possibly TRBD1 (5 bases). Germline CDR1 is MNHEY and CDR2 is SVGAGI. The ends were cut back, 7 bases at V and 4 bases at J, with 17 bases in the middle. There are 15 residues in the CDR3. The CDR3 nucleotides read TGTGCCAGCACCTCAGGAGGGTGGACAGGAAACACCATATATTTT. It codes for CASTSGGWTGNTIYF.

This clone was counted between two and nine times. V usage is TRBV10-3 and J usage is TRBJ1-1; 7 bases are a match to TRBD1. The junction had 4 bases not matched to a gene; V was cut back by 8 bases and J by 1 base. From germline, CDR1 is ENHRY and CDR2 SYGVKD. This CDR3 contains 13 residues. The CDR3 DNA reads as TGTGCCATCGCACAGGGGAAGAACACTGAAGCTTTCTTT. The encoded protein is CAIAQGKNTEAFF.

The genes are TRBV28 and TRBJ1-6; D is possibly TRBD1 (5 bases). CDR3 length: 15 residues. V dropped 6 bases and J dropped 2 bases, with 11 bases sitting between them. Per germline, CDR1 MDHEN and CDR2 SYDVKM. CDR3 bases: TGTGCCAGCAGAAGCAGGGAAACCTATAATTCACCCCTCCACTTT. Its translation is CASRSRETYNSPLHF.

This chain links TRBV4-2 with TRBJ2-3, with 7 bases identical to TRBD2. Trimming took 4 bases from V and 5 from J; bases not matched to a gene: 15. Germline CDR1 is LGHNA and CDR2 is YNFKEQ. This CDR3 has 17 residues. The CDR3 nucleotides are TGTGCCAGCAGCCCCCTAGCGGTAGACAGTGGCGGAGATACGCAGTATTTT. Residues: CASSPLAVDSGGDTQYF.

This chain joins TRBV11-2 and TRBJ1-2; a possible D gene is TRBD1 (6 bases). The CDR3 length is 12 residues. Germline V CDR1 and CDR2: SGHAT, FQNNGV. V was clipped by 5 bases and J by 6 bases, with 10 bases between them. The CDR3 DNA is TGTGCCAGCAGCCTGGGACAAGATGGCTACACCTTC. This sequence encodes CASSLGQDGYTF. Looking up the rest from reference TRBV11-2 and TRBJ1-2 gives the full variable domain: EAGVAQSPRYKIIEKRQSVAFWCNPISGHATLYWYQQILGQGPKLLIQFQNNGVVDDSQLPKDRFSAERLKGVDSTLKIQPAKLEDSAVYLCASSLGQDGYTFGSGTRLTVV.

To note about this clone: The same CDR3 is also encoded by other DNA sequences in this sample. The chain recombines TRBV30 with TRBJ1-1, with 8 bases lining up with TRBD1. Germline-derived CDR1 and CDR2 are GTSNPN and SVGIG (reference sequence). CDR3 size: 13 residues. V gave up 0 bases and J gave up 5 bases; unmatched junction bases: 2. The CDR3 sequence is CAWSVNRGTEAFF. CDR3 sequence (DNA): TGTGCCTGGAGTGTGAACAGGGGGACTGAAGCTTTCTTT.

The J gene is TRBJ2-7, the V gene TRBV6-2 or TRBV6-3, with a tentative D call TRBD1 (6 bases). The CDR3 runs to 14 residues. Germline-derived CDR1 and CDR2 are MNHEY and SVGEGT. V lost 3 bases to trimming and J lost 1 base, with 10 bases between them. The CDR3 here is CASSYVGGSYEQYF. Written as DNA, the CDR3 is TGTGCCAGCAGTTATGTAGGGGGATCCTACGAGCAGTACTTC.

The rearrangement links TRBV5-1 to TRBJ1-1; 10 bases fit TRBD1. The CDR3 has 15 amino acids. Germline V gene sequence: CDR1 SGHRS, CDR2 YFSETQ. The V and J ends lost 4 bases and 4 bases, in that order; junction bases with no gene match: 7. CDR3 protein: CASSPSRDRGTEAFF. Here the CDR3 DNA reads TGCGCCAGCAGCCCCAGCCGGGACAGGGGCACTGAAGCTTTCTTT.